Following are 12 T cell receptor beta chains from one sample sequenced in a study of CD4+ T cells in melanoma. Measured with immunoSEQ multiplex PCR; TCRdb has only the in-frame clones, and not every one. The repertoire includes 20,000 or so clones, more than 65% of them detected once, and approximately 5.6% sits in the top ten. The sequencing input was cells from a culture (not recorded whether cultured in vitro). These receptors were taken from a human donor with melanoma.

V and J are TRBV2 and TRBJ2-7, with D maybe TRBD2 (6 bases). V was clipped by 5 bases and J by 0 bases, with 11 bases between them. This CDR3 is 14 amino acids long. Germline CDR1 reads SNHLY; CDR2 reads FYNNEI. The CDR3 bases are TGTGCCAGCAGTCGAGCGGGTAGCTCCTACGAGCAGTACTTC. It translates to CASSRAGSSYEQYF.

For the CDR3, the DNA is TGTGCCAGCAGCCGCGACAGGGAAGAGACCCAGTACTTC. Translation gives CASSRDREETQYF. This chain links TRBV11-2 with TRBJ2-5, with TRBD1 matching 7 bases. The V and J ends lost 5 bases and 3 bases, in that order; junction bases with no gene match: 3. Germline V gene data show CDR1 as SGHAT and CDR2 as FQNNGV. The CDR3 is 13 residues long.

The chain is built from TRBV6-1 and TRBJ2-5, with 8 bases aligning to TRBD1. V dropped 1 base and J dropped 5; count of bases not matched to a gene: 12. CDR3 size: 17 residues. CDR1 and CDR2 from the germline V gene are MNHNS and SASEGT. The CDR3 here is CASSEGRGTGLRETQYF. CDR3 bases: TGTGCCAGCAGTGAAGGCCGGGGGACAGGCCTCCGGGAGACCCAGTACTTC.

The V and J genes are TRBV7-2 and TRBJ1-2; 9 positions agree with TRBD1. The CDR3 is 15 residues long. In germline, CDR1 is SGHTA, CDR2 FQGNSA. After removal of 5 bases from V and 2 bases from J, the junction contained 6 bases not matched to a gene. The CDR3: CASSIIQGANYGYTF. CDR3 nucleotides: TGTGCCAGCAGCATTATACAGGGGGCCAACTATGGCTACACCTTC.

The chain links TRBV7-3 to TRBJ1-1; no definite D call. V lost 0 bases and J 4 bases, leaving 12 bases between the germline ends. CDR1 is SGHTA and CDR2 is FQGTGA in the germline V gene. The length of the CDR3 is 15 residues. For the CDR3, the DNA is TGTGCCAGCAGCTTAACGGGGTTGGGCGGCACTGAAGCTTTCTTT. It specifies CASSLTGLGGTEAFF. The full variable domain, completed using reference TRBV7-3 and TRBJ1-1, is GAGVSQTPSNKVTEKGKYVELRCDPISGHTALYWYRQSLGQGPEFLIYFQGTGAADDSGLPNDRFFAVRPEGSVSTLKIQRTERGDSAVYLCASSLTGLGGTEAFFGQGTRLTVV.

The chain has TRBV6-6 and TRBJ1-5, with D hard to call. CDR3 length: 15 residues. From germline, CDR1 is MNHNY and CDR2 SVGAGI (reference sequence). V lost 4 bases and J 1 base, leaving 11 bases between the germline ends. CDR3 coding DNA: TGTGCCAGCAGTTTGACGGGGTTCAGCAATCAGCCCCAGCATTTT. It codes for CASSLTGFSNQPQHF.

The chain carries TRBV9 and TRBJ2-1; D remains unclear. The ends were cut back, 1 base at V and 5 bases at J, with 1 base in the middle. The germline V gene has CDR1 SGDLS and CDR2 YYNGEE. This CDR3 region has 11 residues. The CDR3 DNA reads TGTGCCAGCAGCGTAAACAATGAGCAGTTCTTC. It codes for CASSVNNEQFF.

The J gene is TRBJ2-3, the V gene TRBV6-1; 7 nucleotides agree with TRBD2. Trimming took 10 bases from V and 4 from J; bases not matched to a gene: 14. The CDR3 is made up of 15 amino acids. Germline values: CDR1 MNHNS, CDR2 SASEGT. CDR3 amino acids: CAIHSHGRGADTQYF. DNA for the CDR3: TGTGCCATCCACAGTCACGGCCGGGGGGCAGATACGCAGTATTTT.

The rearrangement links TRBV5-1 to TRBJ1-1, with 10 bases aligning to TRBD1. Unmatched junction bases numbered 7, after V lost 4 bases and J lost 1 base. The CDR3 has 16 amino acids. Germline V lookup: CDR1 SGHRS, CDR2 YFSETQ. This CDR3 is CASSPGQGSGNTEAFF. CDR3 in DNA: TGCGCCAGCAGCCCGGGACAGGGGTCGGGGAACACTGAAGCTTTCTTT.

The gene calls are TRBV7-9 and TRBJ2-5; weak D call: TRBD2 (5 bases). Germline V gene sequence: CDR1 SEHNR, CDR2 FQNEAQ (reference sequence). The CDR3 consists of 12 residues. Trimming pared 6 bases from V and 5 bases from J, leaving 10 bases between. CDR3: CASSSRGETQYF. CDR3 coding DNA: TGTGCCAGCAGTTCCCGAGGGGAGACCCAGTACTTC.

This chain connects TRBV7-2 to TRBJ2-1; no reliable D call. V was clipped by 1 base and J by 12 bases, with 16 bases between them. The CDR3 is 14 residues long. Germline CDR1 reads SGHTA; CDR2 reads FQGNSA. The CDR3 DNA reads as TGTGCCAGCAGCTTAGGGGTTTGGTCCGTAGGGCAGTTCTTC. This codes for CASSLGVWSVGQFF.

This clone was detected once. In DNA form, the CDR3 reads TGTGCCAGCAGCCAAGACACCGGGGAGCTGTTTTTT. Encoded protein: CASSQDTGELFF. This chain joins TRBV7-8 and TRBJ2-2; D remains ambiguous. V gave up 5 bases and J gave up 3 bases, with 4 bases separating them. This CDR3 has 12 amino acids. Germline V gene lookup returns CDR1 SGHVS and CDR2 FQNEAQ. The entire variable domain, with the rest obtained from reference TRBV7-8 and TRBJ2-2, is as follows: GAGVSQSPRYKVAKRGQDVALRCDPISGHVSLFWYQQALGQGPEFLTYFQNEAQLDKSGLPSDRFFAERPEGSVSTLKIQRTQQEDSAVYLCASSQDTGELFFGEGSRLTVL.